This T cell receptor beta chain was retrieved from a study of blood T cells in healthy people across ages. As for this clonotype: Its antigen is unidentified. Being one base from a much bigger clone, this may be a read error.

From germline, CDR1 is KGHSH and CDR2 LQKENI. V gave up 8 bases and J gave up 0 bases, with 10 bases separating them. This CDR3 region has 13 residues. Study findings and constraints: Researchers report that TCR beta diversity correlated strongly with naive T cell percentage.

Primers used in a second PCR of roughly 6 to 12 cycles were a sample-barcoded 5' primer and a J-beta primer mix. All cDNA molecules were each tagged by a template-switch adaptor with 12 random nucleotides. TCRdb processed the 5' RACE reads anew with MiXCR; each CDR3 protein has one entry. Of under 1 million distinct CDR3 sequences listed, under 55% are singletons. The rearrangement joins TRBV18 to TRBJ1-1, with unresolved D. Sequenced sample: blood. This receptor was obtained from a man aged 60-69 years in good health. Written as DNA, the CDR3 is TGTGCCAGCGTTCAATCTCTGAACACTGAAGCTTTCTTT. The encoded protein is CASVQSLNTEAFF. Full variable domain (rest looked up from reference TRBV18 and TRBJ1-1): NAGVMQNPRHLVRRRGQEARLRCSPMKGHSHVYWYRQLPEEGLKFMVYLQKENIIDESGMPKERFSAEFPKEGPSILRIQQVVRGDSAAYFCASVQSLNTEAFFGQGTRLTVV.